This T cell receptor (beta chain) is from a study of blood T cell repertoires in COVID-19. About the study: Sources were T cells, B-cell-depleted T cells, or PBMCs; the material itself was cDNA or gDNA.

Per the authors' pipeline: Reference gene primer amplification yielded estimated nucleated cell counts. Some clones are missing from TCRdb's copy, which holds only in-frame ones; the method was immunoSEQ multiplex PCR. V and J calls and clone size come straight from that table; D and trimming were deduced from the DNA. This sample has about 110,000 clones, with 60% to 85% found just once. After removal of 5 bases from V and 8 bases from J, the junction contained 5 bases not matched to a gene. This CDR3 spans 13 amino acids. The germline V gene has CDR1 SGHNT and CDR2 YENEEA. This TCR was sampled from a woman aged 35 to 49 with acute or convalescent COVID-19. The gene calls are TRBV11-3 and TRBJ1-2; TRBD1 agrees at 10 bases. Sequencing was carried out using peripheral blood. The CDR3 bases are TGTGCCAGCAGCCGCGGGACAGGGGAAGGCTACACCTTC. Its translation is CASSRGTGEGYTF.